This T cell receptor beta chain appears in the sequencing data of a study of response to subunit inactivated influenza vaccine. TCRdb re-called the RT-PCR reads with MiXCR, one entry per CDR3 protein. The table shows hundreds of thousands of distinct CDR3 sequences, with 11% occurring only once. The germline gives CDR1 SQVTM, CDR2 ANQGSEA. Between the trimmed V and J ends, which lost 5 bases and 3 bases, there was a span of 4 bases. The CDR3 is 10 amino acids. This sample also belongs to another study, concerning T cells expressing NK-cell markers. From that study: 5'RACE template switching built TCR beta cDNA with unique molecular identifiers. The TCR beta repertoires originated in sorted CD3+CD56+NKG2C+, CD3+CD56+NKG2C- and CD3+CD56-NKG2C+ T cells. Out of eight donors sequenced, seven tested HCMV-seropositive and the remaining one seronegative. The HCMV specificity of the expanded NKG2C+ T cell clones stayed unresolved.

The source is a man over 45 who received an inactivated influenza vaccine. The chain links TRBV29-1 to TRBJ2-5, with D unresolved. The starting material was PBMCs from blood, obtained on the day of vaccination. CDR3 residues: CSVSEETQYF. CDR3 sequence (DNA): TGCAGCGTTAGCGAAGAGACCCAGTACTTC. The whole variable domain, filled in from reference TRBV29-1 and TRBJ2-5, reads SAVISQKPSRDICQRGTSLTIQCQVDSQVTMMFWYRQQPGQSLTLIATANQGSEATYESGFVIDKFPISRPNLTFSTLTVSNMSPEDSSIYLCSVSEETQYFGPGTRLLVL.